The present T cell receptor (beta chain) was sequenced within a study of cytomegalovirus exposure and HLA in healthy donors. Regarding this clone: The antigen is undetermined.

Broader study findings: According to a later analysis, most TCR beta chains associated with CMV appeared HLA-restricted.

Trimming left V 6 bases short and J 3 bases short, with 13 bases between. The CDR3 has 15 residues. Germline V gene data show CDR1 as SGHTS and CDR2 as YDEGEE. The PCR was carried out with 60 Vbeta primers and 13 Jbeta primers. The repertoire was sequenced with immunoSEQ multiplex PCR; TCRdb's copy has only in-frame clones and lacks some. The table lists about 98,000 clones, about three quarters of them singletons, with less than 1.5% in the top ten. The sequenced sample was PBMCs. The chain carries TRBV5-8 and TRBJ1-6; no firm D call. This receptor was taken from a man in his forties or fifties in good health and CMV-seronegative. CDR3 in amino acids: CASTFPADYNSPLHF. The CDR3 coding sequence is TGTGCCAGCACCTTCCCAGCGGACTATAATTCACCCCTCCACTTT.